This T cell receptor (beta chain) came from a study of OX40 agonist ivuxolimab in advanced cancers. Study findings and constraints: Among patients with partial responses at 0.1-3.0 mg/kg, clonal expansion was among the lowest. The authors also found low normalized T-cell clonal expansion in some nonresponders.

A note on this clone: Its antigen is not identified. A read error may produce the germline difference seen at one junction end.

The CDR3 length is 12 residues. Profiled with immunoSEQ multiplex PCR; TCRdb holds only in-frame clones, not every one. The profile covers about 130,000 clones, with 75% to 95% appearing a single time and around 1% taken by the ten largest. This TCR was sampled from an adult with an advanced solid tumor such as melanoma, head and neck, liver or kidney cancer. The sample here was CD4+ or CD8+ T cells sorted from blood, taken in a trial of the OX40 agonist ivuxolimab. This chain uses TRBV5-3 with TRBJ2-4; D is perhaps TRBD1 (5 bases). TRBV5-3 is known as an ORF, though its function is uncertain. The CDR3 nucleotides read TGTGCCAGCAGCTGGGGCGGCAACATTCAGTACTTC. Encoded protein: CASSWGGNIQYF.